The 8 T cell receptor beta chains below come from one sample, sequenced in a study of chronic HIV infection and antiretroviral therapy. TCRdb fed the 5' RACE reads into MiXCR, producing one record per CDR3 protein. The table has approximately 40,000 distinct CDR3 sequences, 8% to 10% seen once. The sequenced sample consisted of peripheral blood. Receptors were obtained from an adult who had HIV and had not received antiretroviral therapy, or was an uninfected healthy control (not recorded which).

In its sample, this clonotype was seen many times. The chain is built from TRBV4-2 and TRBJ2-2; 11 positions match TRBD2. Trimming took 0 bases from V and 4 from J; bases not matched to a gene: 4. The germline gives CDR1 LGHNA, CDR2 YNFKEQ. The CDR3 consists of 17 residues. CDR3 coding DNA: TGTGCCAGCAGCCAAGATATAACTAGCGGGAGCACCGGGGAGCTGTTTTTT. It codes for CASSQDITSGSTGELFF.

Details on this clonotype: The junction departs from the called germline gene at one end, perhaps through a read error. This chain uses TRBV2 with TRBJ1-3; D is unclear. In germline, CDR1 is SNHLY, CDR2 FYNNEI. The CDR3 runs to 14 residues. CDR3 sequence: CASSSLLTGNTVYF. Written as DNA, the CDR3 is TGTGCCAGCAGCAGTCTGCTTACGGGAAACACCGTATATTTT.

The genes are TRBV5-1 and TRBJ1-4, with D tentatively TRBD1 (6 bases). The V end lost 7 bases, the J end lost 13 bases, and 14 bases lay between the germline ends. The CDR3 totals 11 residues. Germline values: CDR1 SGHRS, CDR2 YFSETQ. CDR3 protein: CASLAGGRLFF. The CDR3, as DNA: TGCGCCAGCCTGGCCGGGGGGCGACTGTTTTTT. Variable domain in full (rest from reference TRBV5-1 and TRBJ1-4): KAGVTQTPRYLIKTRGQQVTLSCSPISGHRSVSWYQQTPGQGLQFLFEYFSETQRNKGNFPGRFSGRQFSNSRSEMNVSTLELGDSALYLCASLAGGRLFFGSGTQLSVL.

The chain has TRBV7-2 and TRBJ2-1; 9 bases fit TRBD2. Unmatched junction bases numbered 5, after V lost 2 bases and J lost 9 bases. The germline CDR1 and CDR2 sequences are SGHTA and FQGNSA. The CDR3 length is 14 residues. CDR3 sequence (DNA): TGTGCCAGCAGCTTATTGGGGCGGGAGGGTGAGCAGTTCTTC. It codes for CASSLLGREGEQFF.

This clonotype was seen a handful of times. The chain is built from TRBV28 and TRBJ2-5; 7 positions agree with TRBD1. V lost 3 bases to trimming and J lost 4 bases; unmatched junction nucleotides: 5. Germline lookup yields CDR1 MDHEN and CDR2 SYDVKM. This CDR3 is built from 14 residues. The CDR3 DNA is TGTGCCAGCAGTTTCCAATCAGGGGGAGAGACCCAGTACTTC. It codes for CASSFQSGGETQYF.

This chain joins TRBV20-1 and TRBJ1-1; D perhaps matches TRBD1 (5 bases). Germline CDR1 reads DFQATT; CDR2 reads SNEGSKA (reference sequence). Trimming stripped 7 bases from V and 8 bases from J, with 14 bases between. CDR3 length equals 11 residues. This CDR3 reads CSVPRGLEAFF. The CDR3 DNA reads as TGCAGTGTTCCCCGGGGGTTGGAAGCTTTCTTT.

This chain uses TRBV28 with TRBJ1-5; 12 nucleotides agree with TRBD1. Germline V lookup: CDR1 MDHEN, CDR2 SYDVKM. CDR3 length equals 18 residues. With V trimmed by 4 bases and J by 2 bases, 9 bases remained unmatched. The CDR3 nucleotides read TGTGCCAGCAGTTCCGGGACAGGGGGCGGTTGGGGCAATCAGCCCCAGCATTTT. It encodes CASSSGTGGGWGNQPQHF.

In this sample, this clonotype turned up a few times. This chain links TRBV28 with TRBJ1-1; 7 bases are shared with TRBD1. The V segment lost 2 bases and the J segment 5 bases; nucleotides outside the gene matches: 5. The CDR3 runs to 14 residues. In germline, CDR1 is MDHEN, CDR2 SYDVKM. The CDR3, as DNA: TGTGCCAGCAGTTTAACAGGGGAGCGGACTGAAGCTTTCTTT. This encodes CASSLTGERTEAFF.